These 20 T cell receptor beta chains were all obtained from the same sample, sequenced in a study of blood T cell repertoires in COVID-19. Some clones are missing from TCRdb's copy, which holds only in-frame ones; the method was immunoSEQ multiplex PCR. The table lists roughly 150,000 clones, approximately 88% of them singletons. The sample taken for sequencing was peripheral blood. These receptors were obtained from a human donor in a cohort sampled during active COVID-19.

The chain has TRBV10-2 and TRBJ2-7; D unclear. Per germline, CDR1 WSHSY and CDR2 SAAADI. The CDR3 runs to 12 residues. V lost 5 bases to trimming and J lost 0 bases, with 5 bases between them. The CDR3 protein is CASSPSSYEQYF. The CDR3 nucleotides are TGCGCCAGCAGTCCCAGCTCCTACGAGCAGTACTTC.

CDR3 coding DNA: TGTGCCAGTAGTACAGGACAGCTGAACACTGAAGCTTTCTTT. This translates into CASSTGQLNTEAFF. This chain joins TRBV19 and TRBJ1-1; possibly TRBD1 for D (6 bases). The V gene lost 4 bases and the J gene lost 0 bases, with 9 bases spanning the gap. There are 14 residues in the CDR3. Germline lookup yields CDR1 LNHDA and CDR2 SQIVND (reference sequence).

This clone is a singleton in its sample. The rearrangement links TRBV4-3 to TRBJ1-4, with D possibly TRBD1 on 6 matching bases. Germline-derived CDR1 and CDR2 are LGHNA and YSLEER. With 4 bases removed from V and 6 bases from J, the gap between germline ends came to 15 bases. CDR3 length: 15 residues. CDR3 DNA: TGCGCCAGCAGCCGTACGGGGGGCGCGGATGAAAAACTGTTTTTT. Translating it yields CASSRTGGADEKLFF.

The chain joins TRBV7-8 to TRBJ2-7; 9 bases are shared with TRBD2. V lost 1 base to trimming and J lost 1 base; unmatched junction nucleotides: 2. The CDR3 runs 15 residues. Germline V gives CDR1 SGHVS, CDR2 FQNEAQ. The CDR3: CASSLETSGSYEQYF. Written as DNA, the CDR3 is TGTGCCAGCAGCTTAGAAACTAGCGGGTCCTACGAGCAGTACTTC.

V is TRBV4-1 and J is TRBJ2-1; TRBD2 aligns across 10 bases. Germline V gives CDR1 MGHRA, CDR2 YSYEKL. CDR3 length: 17 amino acids. V lost 1 base and J lost 5; bases outside the gene matches: 8. The CDR3 DNA reads as TGCGCCAGCAGCCAAGTCCAGCGGGGGGGCCACAACAATGAGCAGTTCTTC. Its translation is CASSQVQRGGHNNEQFF.

For the CDR3, the DNA is TGTGCCAGCAGCTTTAGCGGGAGCTTCTCCTACGAGCAGTACTTC. Its translation: CASSFSGSFSYEQYF. This chain uses TRBV11-3 with TRBJ2-7; 9 bases line up with TRBD2. J lost 0 bases, V lost 3 bases, and 3 bases had no gene match. Germline CDR1 and CDR2: SGHNT and YENEEA. CDR3 length: 15 residues. Based on the CDR3 plus reference TRBV11-3 and TRBJ2-7, the full variable domain is EAGVVQSPRYKIIEKKQPVAFWCNPISGHNTLYWYLQNLGQGPELLIRYENEEAVDDSQLPKDRFSAERLKGVDSTLKIQPAELGDSAVYLCASSFSGSFSYEQYFGPGTRLTVT.

The rearrangement links TRBV18 to TRBJ2-3, with D maybe TRBD1 (6 bases). The CDR3 totals 13 residues. V gave up 3 bases and J gave up 4 bases, with 8 bases separating them. Germline CDR1 is KGHSH and CDR2 is LQKENI. The CDR3 is CASSPDSPDTQYF. CDR3 DNA sequence: TGTGCCAGCTCACCGGACAGTCCAGATACGCAGTATTTT. Supplemented by reference TRBV18 and TRBJ2-3, the full variable domain reads NAGVMQNPRHLVRRRGQEARLRCSPMKGHSHVYWYRQLPEEGLKFMVYLQKENIIDESGMPKERFSAEFPKEGPSILRIQQVVRGDSAAYFCASSPDSPDTQYFGPGTRLTVL.

The chain links TRBV19 to TRBJ2-3; D gene uncertain. Per the germline V gene, CDR1 is LNHDA and CDR2 is SQIVND (reference sequence). CDR3 length: 13 amino acids. The V end was cut by 7 bases, the J end by 2 bases, with 10 bases between. CDR3: CASKELTTDTQYF. As DNA, the CDR3 is TGTGCCAGTAAGGAGCTTACCACAGATACGCAGTATTTT.

The rearrangement links TRBV11-2 to TRBJ2-7, with D uncertain. The germline CDR1 and CDR2 sequences are SGHAT and FQNNGV. Trimming removed 2 bases from V and 3 bases from J, with 11 bases in between. This CDR3 region has 14 residues. As DNA, the CDR3 is TGTGCCAGCAGCTTAATCCGAAGAGTCTACGAGCAGTACTTC. It specifies CASSLIRRVYEQYF.

The rearrangement joins TRBV25-1 to TRBJ1-1; TRBD1 matches 7 bases. This CDR3 has 17 amino acids. Germline V gene sequence: CDR1 MGHDK, CDR2 SYGVNS. Losses at the gene ends were 0 bases for V and 1 base for J; bases not matched to a gene: 8. The CDR3 region is CASSEYKGGLGNTEAFF. CDR3 in DNA: TGTGCCAGCAGTGAATATAAAGGGGGCCTAGGGAACACTGAAGCTTTCTTT.

V is TRBV28 and J is TRBJ2-7; 10 positions agree with TRBD2. The CDR3 extends over 15 amino acids. V lost 3 bases, J lost 4 bases, and 6 bases stayed unmatched. Germline V lookup: CDR1 MDHEN, CDR2 SYDVKM. CDR3 DNA: TGTGCCAGCAGTTTTGGGGGACTAGCGCTATACGAGCAGTACTTC. This gives the protein CASSFGGLALYEQYF.

The chain combines TRBV7-9 with TRBJ1-2, with TRBD1 matching 8 bases. The CDR3 consists of 15 residues. V lost 1 base and J lost 7; bases outside the gene matches: 8. CDR1 SEHNR and CDR2 FQNEAQ come from the germline V gene (reference sequence). CDR3 sequence reads: CASSLGGQGASGYTF. For the CDR3, the DNA is TGTGCCAGCAGCTTAGGGGGGCAGGGGGCCAGTGGCTACACCTTC.

This clone showed up just once. CDR3 region: CASNIAGGSYNEQFF. CDR3 nucleotide sequence: TGTGCCAGCAACATAGCGGGAGGGTCCTACAATGAGCAGTTCTTC. The chain employs TRBV5-6 and TRBJ2-1; 11 bases line up with TRBD2. The CDR3 has 15 residues. Germline CDR1 SGHDT, CDR2 YYEEEE. Germline trimming cut 6 bases from V and 1 base from J; bases unmatched to any gene: 3. Full variable domain (outside the CDR3, taken from reference TRBV5-6 and TRBJ2-1): DAGVTQSPTHLIKTRGQQVTLRCSPKSGHDTVSWYQQALGQGPQFIFQYYEEEERQRGNFPDRFSGHQFPNYSSELNVNALLLGDSALYLCASNIAGGSYNEQFFGPGTRLTVL.

The chain couples TRBV11-3 to TRBJ2-1; 9 positions match TRBD1. V was clipped by 2 bases and J by 12 bases; unmatched bases: 8. This CDR3 spans 14 amino acids. Germline lookup yields CDR1 SGHNT and CDR2 YENEEA. The CDR3 nucleotides are TGTGCCAGCAGCTTACGCCACGGGACAGGGATGCAGTTCTTC. Protein product: CASSLRHGTGMQFF.

This clone occurred once. This chain uses TRBV30 with TRBJ1-3; D may be TRBD1 (6 bases). Germline loops: CDR1 GTSNPN, CDR2 SVGIG (reference sequence). V gave up 3 bases and J gave up 2 bases, with 14 bases separating them. This CDR3 is built from 15 residues. The CDR3 protein is CAWSEGGWAGNTIYF. The CDR3 coding sequence is TGTGCCTGGAGCGAAGGGGGTTGGGCTGGAAACACCATATATTTT.

V is TRBV6-7 and J is TRBJ1-1; 8 nucleotides line up with TRBD1. TRBV6-7 is filed as an ORF, its function uncertain. V gave up 9 bases and J gave up 1 base; unmatched junction bases: 16. The CDR3 runs to 17 residues. For the CDR3, the DNA is TGTGCCAGAAGAAAACCCCAGGGGGCAGTGGGGAACACTGAAGCTTTCTTT. It translates to CARRKPQGAVGNTEAFF.

The rearrangement uses TRBV4-1 and TRBJ1-2; 9 bases agree with TRBD1. This CDR3 has 14 residues. The germline V gene has CDR1 MGHRA and CDR2 YSYEKL. V lost 3 bases, J lost 4 bases, and 3 bases stayed unmatched. Here the CDR3 DNA reads TGCGCCAGCAGCCAGGGGACAGGGTTCTATGGCTACACCTTC. Translating it yields CASSQGTGFYGYTF.

The chain recombines TRBV6-5 with TRBJ2-5; weak D call: TRBD2 (5 bases). Germline lookup yields CDR1 MNHEY and CDR2 SVGAGI. The CDR3 is 14 amino acids. Trimming removed 2 bases from V and 2 bases from J, with 9 bases in between. The CDR3 nucleotides read TGTGCCAGCAGTTACGCCGGACTGCAAGAGACCCAGTACTTC. Amino acid sequence: CASSYAGLQETQYF.

The chain carries TRBV30 and TRBJ2-7; 10 nucleotides agree with TRBD1. Germline V gene data show CDR1 as GTSNPN and CDR2 as SVGIG (reference sequence). The CDR3 runs to 14 residues. V lost 5 bases, J lost 0 bases, and 4 bases stayed unmatched. The DNA for the CDR3 is TGTGCCTGGGAGGACAGGGGGAGCTCCTACGAGCAGTACTTC. Translation: CAWEDRGSSYEQYF. Complete variable domain (other parts from reference TRBV30 and TRBJ2-7): SQTIHQWPATLVQPVGSPLSLECTVEGTSNPNLYWYRQAAGRGLQLLFYSVGIGQISSEVPQNLSASRPQDRQFILSSKKLLLSDSGFYLCAWEDRGSSYEQYFGPGTRLTVT.

This rearrangement joins TRBV5-6 to TRBJ2-7, with D perhaps TRBD1 (5 bases). The CDR3 has 14 residues. The V end was cut by 4 bases, the J end by 4 bases, with 15 bases between. Germline loops: CDR1 SGHDT, CDR2 YYEEEE. In nucleotides, the CDR3 is TGTGCCAGCAGCCCTCTAGGGGCCCAGTACGAGCAGTACTTC. Its protein product is CASSPLGAQYEQYF.